This T cell receptor beta chain was obtained from a study of long-term antiretroviral therapy in people with HIV. The CDR3 is made up of 12 amino acids. CDR1 and CDR2 (germline): SEHNR, FQNEAQ (reference sequence). Trimming cost V 5 bases and J 8 bases, with 12 bases left between them. At survey level, the immunoSEQ assay was run in its v3.0 version. Assay used: immunoSEQ multiplex PCR; TCRdb lists only in-frame clones, some missing. This table holds tens of thousands of clones, 75% to 85% found once. The genes are TRBV7-9 and TRBJ1-1; no firm D call. The sample was unsorted PBMCs, taken 0.3 years after starting antiretroviral therapy. The TCR was taken from a man between 18 and 29 years old with HIV. The CDR3 DNA reads as TGTGCCAGCAGCGCACCGCGCCCAGAAGCTTTCTTT. Encoded protein: CASSAPRPEAFF.